The clone carrying this T cell receptor beta chain has just one count. Using immunoSEQ multiplex PCR, the repertoire was profiled, and TCRdb retains in-frame clones only, with some absent. Of fewer than 90,000 clones listed, 86% are singletons. The entry originates in a study of OX40 agonist ivuxolimab in advanced cancers. Trimming took off 6 bases at V and 0 bases at J, with 12 bases between the two ends. The CDR3 sequence is 15 residues long. Germline CDR1 and CDR2: MDHEN and SYDVKM. Sequenced here: CD4+ or CD8+ T cells sorted from blood, sampled in a trial of the OX40 agonist ivuxolimab. This TCR was recovered from an adult with an advanced solid tumor such as melanoma, head and neck, liver or kidney cancer. This chain links TRBV28 with TRBJ1-3; D ambiguous. The CDR3 region is CASRATLHSGNTIYF. In DNA, the CDR3 is TGTGCCAGCAGGGCGACACTTCACTCTGGAAACACCATATATTTT.